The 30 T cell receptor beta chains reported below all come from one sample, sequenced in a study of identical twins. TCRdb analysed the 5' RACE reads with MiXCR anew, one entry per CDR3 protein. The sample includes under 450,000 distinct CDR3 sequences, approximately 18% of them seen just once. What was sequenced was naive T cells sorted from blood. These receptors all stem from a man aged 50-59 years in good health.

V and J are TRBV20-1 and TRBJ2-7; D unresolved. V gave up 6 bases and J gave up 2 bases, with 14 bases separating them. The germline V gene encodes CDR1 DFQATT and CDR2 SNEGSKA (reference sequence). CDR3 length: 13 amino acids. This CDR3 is CSAPRMGTYEQYF. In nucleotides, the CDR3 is TGCAGTGCGCCCCGTATGGGGACCTACGAGCAGTACTTC.

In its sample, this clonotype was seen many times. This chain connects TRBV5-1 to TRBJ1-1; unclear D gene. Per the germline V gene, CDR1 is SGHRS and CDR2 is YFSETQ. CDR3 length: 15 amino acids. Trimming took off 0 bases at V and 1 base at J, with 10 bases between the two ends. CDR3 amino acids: CASSLGRVRNTEAFF. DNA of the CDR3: TGCGCCAGCAGCTTGGGGAGGGTGAGGAACACTGAAGCTTTCTTT.

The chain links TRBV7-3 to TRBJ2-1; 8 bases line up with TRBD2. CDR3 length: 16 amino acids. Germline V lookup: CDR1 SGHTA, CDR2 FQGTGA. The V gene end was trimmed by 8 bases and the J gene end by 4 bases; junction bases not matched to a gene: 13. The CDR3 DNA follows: TGTGCCAGCGCCTTTAGCGGGAAGCCCGATTACAATGAGCAGTTCTTC. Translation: CASAFSGKPDYNEQFF.

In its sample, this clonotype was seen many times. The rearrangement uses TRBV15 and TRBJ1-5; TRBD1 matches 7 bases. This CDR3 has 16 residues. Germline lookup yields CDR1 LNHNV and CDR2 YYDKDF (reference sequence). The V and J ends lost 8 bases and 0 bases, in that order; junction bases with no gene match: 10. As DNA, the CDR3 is TGTGCCACCGCAGAGGGGACAGCTTATAGCAATCAGCCCCAGCATTTT. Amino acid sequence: CATAEGTAYSNQPQHF.

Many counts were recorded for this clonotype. In nucleotides, the CDR3 is TGTGCCAGCAGCTTAATTGACGAGCAGTACTTC. It codes for CASSLIDEQYF. V gene TRBV7-2 combines with J gene TRBJ2-7; unclear D gene. The length of the CDR3 is 11 residues. V lost 2 bases, J lost 5 bases, and 4 bases lay in between. CDR1 is SGHTA and CDR2 is FQGNSA in the germline V gene. The whole variable domain, filled in from reference TRBV7-2 and TRBJ2-7, reads GAGVSQSPSNKVTEKGKDVELRCDPISGHTALYWYRQSLGQGLEFLIYFQGNSAPDKSGLPSDRFSAERTGGSVSTLTIQRTQQEDSAVYLCASSLIDEQYFGPGTRLTVT.

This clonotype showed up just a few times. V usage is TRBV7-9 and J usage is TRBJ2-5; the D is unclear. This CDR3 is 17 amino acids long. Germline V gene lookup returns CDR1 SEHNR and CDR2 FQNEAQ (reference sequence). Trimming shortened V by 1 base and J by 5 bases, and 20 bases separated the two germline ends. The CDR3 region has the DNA TGTGCCAGCAGCTTAGGCCGAAGGACCCTTATGGAGGAGACCCAGTACTTC. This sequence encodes CASSLGRRTLMEETQYF.

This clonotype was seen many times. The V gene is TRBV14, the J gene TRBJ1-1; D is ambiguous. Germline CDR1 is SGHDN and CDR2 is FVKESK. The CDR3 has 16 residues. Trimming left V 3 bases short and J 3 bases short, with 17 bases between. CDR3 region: CASSQGRQDYYTEAFF. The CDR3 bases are TGTGCCAGCAGCCAGGGGAGGCAGGACTACTACACTGAAGCTTTCTTT.

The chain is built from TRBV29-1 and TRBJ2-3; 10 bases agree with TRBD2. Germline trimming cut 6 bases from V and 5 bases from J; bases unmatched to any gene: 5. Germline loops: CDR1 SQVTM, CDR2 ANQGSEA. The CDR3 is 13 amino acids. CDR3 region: CSVLLAGVDTQYF. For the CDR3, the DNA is TGCAGCGTACTTCTAGCGGGGGTAGATACGCAGTATTTT.

The CDR3 DNA reads as TGCGCCAGCAGCGCCGGGACGATTAGCTCCTACGAGCAGTACTTC. It encodes CASSAGTISSYEQYF. The gene calls are TRBV5-1 and TRBJ2-7; D could derive from TRBD1 or TRBD2 (5 bases each). With 4 bases removed from V and 0 bases from J, the gap between germline ends came to 14 bases. The CDR3 loop spans 15 amino acids. Germline V gene sequence: CDR1 SGHRS, CDR2 YFSETQ.

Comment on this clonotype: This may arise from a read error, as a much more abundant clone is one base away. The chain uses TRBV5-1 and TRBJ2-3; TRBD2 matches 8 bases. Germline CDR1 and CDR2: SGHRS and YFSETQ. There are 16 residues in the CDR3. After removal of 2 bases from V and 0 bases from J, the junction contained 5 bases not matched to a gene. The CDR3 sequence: CASSLELAESTDTQYF. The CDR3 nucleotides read TGCGCCAGCAGCTTAGAACTAGCGGAAAGCACAGATACGCAGTATTTT. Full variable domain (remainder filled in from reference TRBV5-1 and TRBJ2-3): KAGVTQTPRYLIKTRGQQVTLSCSPISGHRSVSWYQQTPGQGLQFLFEYFSETQRNKGNFPGRFSGRQFSNSRSEMNVSTLELGDSALYLCASSLELAESTDTQYFGPGTRLTVL.

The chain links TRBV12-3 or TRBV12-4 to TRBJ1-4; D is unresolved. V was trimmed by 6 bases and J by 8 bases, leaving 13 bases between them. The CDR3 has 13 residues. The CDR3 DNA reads TGTGCCAGCAGCGAACAGCTCAGGGAAAAACTGTTTTTT. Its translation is CASSEQLREKLFF.

CDR3 loop: CATSDPPGGLGGSYNEQFF. The DNA of the CDR3 is TGTGCCACCAGTGATCCCCCGGGAGGGCTAGGGGGCTCCTACAATGAGCAGTTCTTC. The J gene is TRBJ2-1, the V gene TRBV24-1, with TRBD2 matching 8 bases. CDR3 size: 19 residues. Trimming cost V 3 bases and J 0 bases; bases outside gene matches: 12. In germline, CDR1 is KGHDR, CDR2 SFDVKD.

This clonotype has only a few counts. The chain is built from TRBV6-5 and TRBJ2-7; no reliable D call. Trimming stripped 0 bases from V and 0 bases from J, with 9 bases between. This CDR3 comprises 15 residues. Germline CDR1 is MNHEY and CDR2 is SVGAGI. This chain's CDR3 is CASSYSIRTSYEQYF. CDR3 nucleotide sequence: TGTGCCAGCAGTTACTCGATCAGGACCTCCTACGAGCAGTACTTC.

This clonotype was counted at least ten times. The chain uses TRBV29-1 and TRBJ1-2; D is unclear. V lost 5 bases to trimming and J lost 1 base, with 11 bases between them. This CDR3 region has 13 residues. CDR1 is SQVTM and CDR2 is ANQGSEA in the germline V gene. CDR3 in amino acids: CSVLGGINYGYTF. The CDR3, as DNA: TGCAGCGTTTTGGGAGGAATTAACTATGGCTACACCTTC.

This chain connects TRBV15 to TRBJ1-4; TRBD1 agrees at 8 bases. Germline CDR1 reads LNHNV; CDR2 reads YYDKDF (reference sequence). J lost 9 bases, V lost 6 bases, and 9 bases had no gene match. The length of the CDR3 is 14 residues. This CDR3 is CATSSPGQVKKLFF. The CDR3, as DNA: TGTGCCACCAGTTCACCGGGACAGGTGAAAAAACTGTTTTTT.

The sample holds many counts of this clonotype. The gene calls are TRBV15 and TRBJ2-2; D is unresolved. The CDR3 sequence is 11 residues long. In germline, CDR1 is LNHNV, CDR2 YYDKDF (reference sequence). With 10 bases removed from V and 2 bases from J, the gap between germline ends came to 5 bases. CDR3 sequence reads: CAIQNTGELFF. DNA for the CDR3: TGTGCCATCCAAAACACCGGGGAGCTGTTTTTT.

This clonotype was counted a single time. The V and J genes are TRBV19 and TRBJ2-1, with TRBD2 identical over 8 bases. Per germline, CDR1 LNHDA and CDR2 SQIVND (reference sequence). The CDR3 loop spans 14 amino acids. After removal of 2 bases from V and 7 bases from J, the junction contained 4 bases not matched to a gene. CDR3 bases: TGTGCCAGTAGTATAATCAGCGGGGGTAATGAGCAGTTCTTC. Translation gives CASSIISGGNEQFF.

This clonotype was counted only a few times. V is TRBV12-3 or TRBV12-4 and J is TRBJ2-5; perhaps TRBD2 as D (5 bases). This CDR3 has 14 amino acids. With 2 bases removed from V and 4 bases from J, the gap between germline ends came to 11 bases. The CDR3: CASSLRGFGETQYF. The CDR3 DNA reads TGTGCCAGCAGTTTACGAGGGTTCGGAGAGACCCAGTACTTC.

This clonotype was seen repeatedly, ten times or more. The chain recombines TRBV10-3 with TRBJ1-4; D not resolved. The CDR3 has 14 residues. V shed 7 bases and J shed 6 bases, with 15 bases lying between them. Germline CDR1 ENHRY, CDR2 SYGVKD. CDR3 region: CAIKGGLEDEKLFF. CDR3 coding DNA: TGTGCCATCAAAGGAGGGTTAGAAGATGAAAAACTGTTTTTT.

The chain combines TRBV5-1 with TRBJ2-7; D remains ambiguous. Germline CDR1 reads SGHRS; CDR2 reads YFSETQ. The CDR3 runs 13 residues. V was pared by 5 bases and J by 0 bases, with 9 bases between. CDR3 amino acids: CASRPDGSYEQYF. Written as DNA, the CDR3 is TGCGCCAGCAGACCGGACGGCTCCTACGAGCAGTACTTC.

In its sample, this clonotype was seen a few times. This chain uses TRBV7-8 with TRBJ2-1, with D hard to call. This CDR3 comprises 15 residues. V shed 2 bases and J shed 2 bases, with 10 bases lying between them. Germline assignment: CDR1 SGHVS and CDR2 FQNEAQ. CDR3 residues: CASSLRVATYNEQFF. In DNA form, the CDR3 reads TGTGCCAGCAGCTTAAGGGTGGCTACCTACAATGAGCAGTTCTTC. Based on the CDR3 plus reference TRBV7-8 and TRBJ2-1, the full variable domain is GAGVSQSPRYKVAKRGQDVALRCDPISGHVSLFWYQQALGQGPEFLTYFQNEAQLDKSGLPSDRFFAERPEGSVSTLKIQRTQQEDSAVYLCASSLRVATYNEQFFGPGTRLTVL.

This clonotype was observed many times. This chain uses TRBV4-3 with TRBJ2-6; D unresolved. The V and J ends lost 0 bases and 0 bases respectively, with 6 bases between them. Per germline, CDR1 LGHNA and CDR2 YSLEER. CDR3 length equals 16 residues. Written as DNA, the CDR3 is TGCGCCAGCAGCCAAGAACCGAGCTCTGGGGCCAACGTCCTGACTTTC. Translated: CASSQEPSSGANVLTF.

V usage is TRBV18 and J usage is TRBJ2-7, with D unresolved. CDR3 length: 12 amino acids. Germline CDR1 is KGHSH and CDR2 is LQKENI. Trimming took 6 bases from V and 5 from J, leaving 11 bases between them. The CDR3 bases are TGTGCCAGCTCGCCCAACAGCGACGAGCAGTACTTC. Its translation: CASSPNSDEQYF.

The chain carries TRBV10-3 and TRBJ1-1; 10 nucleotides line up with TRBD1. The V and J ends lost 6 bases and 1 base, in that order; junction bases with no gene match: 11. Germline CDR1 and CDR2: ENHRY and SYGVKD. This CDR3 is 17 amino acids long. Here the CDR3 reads CAIRKATGGAGNTEAFF. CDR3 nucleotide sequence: TGTGCCATCAGGAAAGCGACAGGGGGCGCGGGGAACACTGAAGCTTTCTTT.

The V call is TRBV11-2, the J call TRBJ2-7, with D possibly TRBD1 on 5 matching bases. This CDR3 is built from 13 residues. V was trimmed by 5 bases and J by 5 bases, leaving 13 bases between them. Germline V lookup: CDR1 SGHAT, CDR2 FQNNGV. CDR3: CASSVAGYHEQYF. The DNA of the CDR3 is TGTGCCAGCAGCGTCGCAGGGTACCACGAGCAGTACTTC.

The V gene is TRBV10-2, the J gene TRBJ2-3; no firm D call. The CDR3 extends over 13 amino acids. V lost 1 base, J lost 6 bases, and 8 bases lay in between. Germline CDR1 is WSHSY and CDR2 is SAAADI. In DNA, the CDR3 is TGCGCCAGCAGTGAGTTTAATGGGGATACGCAGTATTTT. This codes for CASSEFNGDTQYF.

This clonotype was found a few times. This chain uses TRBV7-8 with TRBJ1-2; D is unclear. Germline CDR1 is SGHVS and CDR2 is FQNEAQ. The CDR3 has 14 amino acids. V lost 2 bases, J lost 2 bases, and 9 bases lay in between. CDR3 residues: CASSLIGENYGYTF. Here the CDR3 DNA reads TGTGCCAGCAGCTTAATCGGAGAAAACTATGGCTACACCTTC.

CDR3 sequence reads: CAIKSGTGGGTEAFF. In DNA, the CDR3 is TGTGCCATCAAAAGCGGGACAGGGGGCGGCACTGAAGCTTTCTTT. V and J are TRBV10-3 and TRBJ1-1; TRBD1 agrees at 12 bases. The V segment lost 7 bases and the J segment 4 bases; nucleotides outside the gene matches: 7. The CDR3 runs 15 residues. Germline CDR1 and CDR2: ENHRY and SYGVKD.

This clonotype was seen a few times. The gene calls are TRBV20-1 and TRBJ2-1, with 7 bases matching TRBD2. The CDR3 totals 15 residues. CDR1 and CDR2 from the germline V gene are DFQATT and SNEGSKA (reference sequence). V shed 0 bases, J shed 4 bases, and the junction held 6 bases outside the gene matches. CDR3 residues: CSARDWAGVYNEQFF. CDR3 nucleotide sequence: TGCAGTGCTAGAGATTGGGCGGGGGTTTACAATGAGCAGTTCTTC.

CDR3 sequence: CASSESGVETQYF. CDR3 nucleotides: TGCGCCAGCTCCGAAAGCGGGGTAGAGACCCAGTACTTC. The genes are TRBV5-1 and TRBJ2-5, with 7 bases aligning to TRBD2. CDR1 and CDR2 (germline): SGHRS, YFSETQ. This CDR3 is built from 13 residues. J gave up 4 bases and V 7 bases, and 7 bases lay outside the gene matches.